This TCR beta chain was documented in a study of blood T cell repertoires in COVID-19. As processed by the authors: The assay estimated nucleated cells by amplifying reference gene primers. TCRdb's table, derived via immunoSEQ multiplex PCR, lists solely in-frame clones and lacks some. V, J and clone size reflect that table, while D and trimming were determined from the DNA. The table includes 130,000 to 150,000 clones, around 90% detected once. This CDR3 has 14 amino acids. Germline CDR1 is MNHNY and CDR2 is SVGAGI (reference sequence). V gave up 6 bases and J gave up 5 bases, with 16 bases separating them.

This chain uses TRBV6-6 with TRBJ1-2, with D maybe TRBD1 (6 bases). Material for sequencing was peripheral blood. This sequence originates from a woman aged 50 to 60 with acute or convalescent COVID-19. This CDR3 is CASSPSTGLYGYTF. DNA for the CDR3: TGTGCCAGCAGCCCTTCGACAGGCCTATATGGCTACACCTTC.